This T cell receptor (beta chain) derives from a study of shared clonotypes between healthy human individuals. General study points: Donor scarcity curtailed the genetic and exposure-history diversity represented herein. Lower generation probabilities were found for non-shared clonotypes than for those shared by all four donors.

Remarks on this clone: Its antigen is unidentified.

Naive CD8 isolation took CD45RO-negative cells positively selected for CCR7 and excluded terminally differentiated effector memory CD45RA+ cells. Healthy and HIV-negative, the adult donors had no recent acute infections or vaccinations. At a deep level, the assay was run. Sequencing used immunoSEQ multiplex PCR; TCRdb keeps in-frame clones, though not all of them. The table lists approximately 2,200,000 clones, just over 90% of them singletons. CDR3 length: 16 residues. The V gene end was trimmed by 6 bases and the J gene end by 3 bases; junction bases not matched to a gene: 15. The germline gives CDR1 SGHNT, CDR2 YYREEE (reference sequence).

V usage is TRBV5-4 and J usage is TRBJ2-7; 7 bases are shared with TRBD2. The receptor's source is a man aged 18 to 35 in good health. Some clones in this sample may be carry-over from other donors' samples. The sequenced material came from naive CD8+ T cells from PBMCs. CDR3 sequence (DNA): TGTGCCAGCACCCTCGGGGGGAGTTTTGCGGGCTACGAGCAGTACTTC. Protein product: CASTLGGSFAGYEQYF.